Listed below are T cell receptor beta chains from one sample, sequenced in a study of blood T cell repertoires in COVID-19. Using immunoSEQ multiplex PCR, the repertoire was profiled, and TCRdb retains in-frame clones only, with some absent. The table has 330,000 or so clones, about 90% seen once. The sample consisted of PBMCs or T cells enriched from blood (not recorded which). The receptors were sampled from a man aged 40-49 years in a cohort exposed to, infected with or recovered from COVID-19 (not recorded which). CDR3s include the opening cysteine and the closing phenylalanine or tryptophan. The D gene is left open where the match is weak. Expanded clones get a size class; other rows say once, few or many, or leave the size out.

TRBJ2-5	TRBV2	19	TRBD2	few	TGTGCCAGCAGTGTTAGGACTAGCGGGAGTATAGGCAAAGGAGAGACCCAGTACTTC	CASSVRTSGSIGKGETQYF
TRBJ2-7	TRBV7-2	15	TRBD1	NA	TGTGCCAGCAGCTTCGACAGGGGCGGCTCGGGGGAGCAGTACTTC	CASSFDRGGSGEQYF
TRBJ2-1	TRBV6-5	16	TRBD2	once	TGTGCCAGCAGTTTTACCCGGGGACTAGGATACAATGAGCAGTTCTTC	CASSFTRGLGYNEQFF
TRBJ2-1	TRBV11-2	15	TRBD1	few	TGTGCCAGCAGAAAAACAGGGGGTGAATACAATGAGCAGTTCTTC	CASRKTGGEYNEQFF
TRBJ1-3	TRBV9	15	TRBD1	NA	TGTGCCAGCAGCGTAGAGGGGGCGGATGGAAACACCATATATTTT	CASSVEGADGNTIYF
TRBJ2-7	TRBV19	13	NA	once	TGTGCCAGTACCTCAGACAAATCCTACGAGCAGTACTTC	CASTSDKSYEQYF
TRBJ1-3	TRBV7-6	15	TRBD1	once	TGTGCCAGCAGCTTGGGACAGGGCGGTGGAAACACCATATATTTT	CASSLGQGGGNTIYF
TRBJ1-2	TRBV18	15	NA	NA	TGTGCCAGCTCACCAAAGCGGCAGATTGACTATGGCTACACCTTC	CASSPKRQIDYGYTF
TRBJ2-3	TRBV24-1	17	TRBD2	NA	TGTGCCACCAGTGACACGACTAGCGGCCGTAGCACAGATACGCAGTATTTT	CATSDTTSGRSTDTQYF
TRBJ1-4	TRBV5-1	14	NA	once	TGCGCCAGCACCCCAGGGTTCCCGAATGAAAAACTGTTTTTT	CASTPGFPNEKLFF
TRBJ1-5	TRBV5-6	15	NA	once	TGTGCCAGCAGATACAACGGACAGAGCCATCAGCCCCAGCATTTT	CASRYNGQSHQPQHF
TRBJ1-2	TRBV5-4	13	NA	NA	TGTGCCAGCAGCTTGCGAGGGAACTATGGCTACACCTTC	CASSLRGNYGYTF
TRBJ2-7	TRBV6-1	14	NA	NA	TGTGCCAGCAGTGAGACTGGGTGGACCTACGAGCAGTACTTC	CASSETGWTYEQYF
TRBJ1-1	TRBV19	14	NA	NA	TGTGCCAGTAGTATTTCCGGGGTAACGGCTGAAGCTTTCTTT	CASSISGVTAEAFF
TRBJ1-3	TRBV19	13	TRBD1	NA	TGTGCCAGTAGTATCTCCGGACAGGGAGAAGCTCGCTTT	CASSISGQGEARF
TRBJ1-2	TRBV19	14	NA	once	TGTGCCAGTAGTATAGGCGGGACGAACTATGGCTACACCTTC	CASSIGGTNYGYTF
TRBJ1-6	TRBV27	16	NA	NA	TGTGCCAGCAGTTTCGCGGGAGGAATCTACAATTCACCCCTCCACTTT	CASSFAGGIYNSPLHF
TRBJ2-7	TRBV7-3	15	NA	few	TGTGCCAGCAGCTTAGGCGACAGCAAGGCCTACGAGCAGTACTTC	CASSLGDSKAYEQYF
TRBJ2-1	TRBV7-9	16	NA	NA	TGTGCCAGCAGAAGCCGGCGGGATGACACCTACAATGAGCAGTTCTTC	CASRSRRDDTYNEQFF
TRBJ2-1	TRBV4-2	16	TRBD2	NA	TGTGCCAGCAGCCAAGCTAGTGGGGGGGTCTACAATGAGCAGTTCTTC	CASSQASGGVYNEQFF
TRBJ2-2	TRBV6-5	15	TRBD2	NA	TGTGCCAGCAGCTACAGCGGACTAGCCGGAGGGGAGCTGTTTTTT	CASSYSGLAGGELFF
TRBJ1-2	TRBV19	12	NA	few	TGTGCCAGCCCCGACAGTCTCTATGGCTACACCTTC	CASPDSLYGYTF
TRBJ2-4	TRBV2	14	TRBD2	NA	TGTGCCAGCAGTGTGGGGGGGACCAAAAACATTCAGTACTTC	CASSVGGTKNIQYF
TRBJ1-3	TRBV7-9	16	NA	NA	TGTGCCAGCAGCGGATTTATTAGGGGTTCTGGAAACACCATATATTTT	CASSGFIRGSGNTIYF
TRBJ2-2	TRBV5-6	16	TRBD2	NA	TGTGCCAGCAGCTTGGTTAGCGGGGGGAACACCGGGGAGCTGTTTTTT	CASSLVSGGNTGELFF
TRBJ2-7	TRBV5-1	14	NA	NA	TGCGCCAGCAGCTTCGGACAGCCCTTTGACGAGCAGTACTTC	CASSFGQPFDEQYF
TRBJ1-3	TRBV30	14	NA	once	TGTGCCTGGAGTGTTTCGAGCTCTGGAAACACCATATATTTT	CAWSVSSSGNTIYF
TRBJ2-2	TRBV28	14	NA	NA	TGTGCCAGCAGCCGGGGAAGCGGTCCCGGGGAGCTGTTTTTT	CASSRGSGPGELFF
TRBJ1-4	TRBV21-1	17	NA	NA	TGTGCCAGCAGCAAGAGGCGCTCAGTAGCAACTAATGAAAAACTGTTTTTT	CASSKRRSVATNEKLFF
TRBJ2-5	TRBV10-3	13	NA	NA	TGTGCCATCAAGGGTAGCGGCCAAGAGACCCAGTACTTC	CAIKGSGQETQYF
TRBJ2-3	TRBV29-1	14	TRBD2	once	TGCAGCGTAGCGACTAGCGGCAACACAGATACGCAGTATTTT	CSVATSGNTDTQYF
TRBJ2-1	TRBV28	15	TRBD2	NA	TGTGCCAGCACCTTCGGGACTAGCGGGAAACCTGAGCAGTTCTTC	CASTFGTSGKPEQFF
TRBJ1-2	TRBV19	13	NA	NA	TGTGCCAGTAGTATAGACAGGGACTATGGCTACACCTTC	CASSIDRDYGYTF
TRBJ2-2	TRBV3-1/TRBV3-2	14	TRBD1	NA	TGTGCCAGCAGTCGGGGACAGGGGGCCGGGGAGCTGTTTTTT	CASSRGQGAGELFF
TRBJ1-2	TRBV24-1	14	TRBD1	NA	TGTGCCACCAGTGATGGGGACAGGAACTATGGCTACACCTTC	CATSDGDRNYGYTF
TRBJ2-1	TRBV7-9	14	TRBD2	NA	TGTGCCAGCAGCTTAGGCGGGAGTAGCAATGAGCAGTTCTTC	CASSLGGSSNEQFF
TRBJ1-1	TRBV11-2	13	NA	few	TGTGCCAGCAGCTTAGGTACGGGCACTGAAGCTTTCTTT	CASSLGTGTEAFF
TRBJ2-1	TRBV7-7	15	TRBD1	NA	TGTGCCAGCAGCCGCGACAGGGGGTTTGGGAGTGAGCAGTTCTTC	CASSRDRGFGSEQFF
TRBJ2-1	TRBV3-1/TRBV3-2	20	TRBD2	NA	TGTGCCAGCAGCCAAGGGGGGAGACTAGCCTATAAAAACTCCTACAATGAGCAGTTCTTC	CASSQGGRLAYKNSYNEQFF
TRBJ2-1	TRBV27	15	TRBD2	NA	TGTGCCAGCAGAATGACTAGCATGTCCTACAATGAGCAGTTCTTC	CASRMTSMSYNEQFF
TRBJ1-2	TRBV4-2	16	TRBD1	NA	TGTGCCAGCAGCCGTGACTACAGGGGGCTGCCTGCGGGCTACACCTTC	CASSRDYRGLPAGYTF
TRBJ1-5	TRBV18	14	NA	NA	TGTGCCAGCTCGAAGTCTATTAGCAATCAGCCCCAGCATTTT	CASSKSISNQPQHF
TRBJ1-5	TRBV9	13	NA	NA	TGTGCCAGCAGCGGCACAGGAGATCAGCCCCAGCATTTT	CASSGTGDQPQHF
TRBJ2-7	TRBV6-5	13	TRBD1	NA	TGTGCCAGCAACCCAACAGGGGGGTACGAGCAGTACTTC	CASNPTGGYEQYF
TRBJ1-6	TRBV7-9	14	NA	NA	TGTGCCAGCAGCTTACGAGGAGATAATTCACCCCTCCACTTT	CASSLRGDNSPLHF
TRBJ2-7	TRBV5-6	14	TRBD1	NA	TGTGCCAAAGAGGAGAGGGACAGGGTTAACGAGCAGTACTTC	CAKEERDRVNEQYF
TRBJ2-2	TRBV7-3	15	TRBD1	once	TGTGCCAGCAGCTCCGGACAGGGCGGCACCGGGGAGCTGTTTTTT	CASSSGQGGTGELFF
TRBJ2-1	TRBV5-1	15	NA	NA	TGCGCCAGCAGCTTGGCACAGGGTGACTACAATGAGCAGTTCTTC	CASSLAQGDYNEQFF
TRBJ1-6	TRBV18	15	NA	NA	TGTGCCAGCTCACTTGAGGGGGACTATAATTCACCCCTCCACTTT	CASSLEGDYNSPLHF
TRBJ1-1	TRBV18	17	NA	NA	TGTGCCAGCTCACTGACGCTCGGGGAAGGGCTCCACACTGAAGCTTTCTTT	CASSLTLGEGLHTEAFF
TRBJ1-1	TRBV27	16	TRBD1	NA	TGTGCCAGCAGTCGACAGGGGGCTGGCATGAACACTGAAGCTTTCTTT	CASSRQGAGMNTEAFF
TRBJ1-5	TRBV28	14	NA	NA	TGTGCCAGCAATCAGGGGTGGCCCAATCAGCCCCAGCATTTT	CASNQGWPNQPQHF
TRBJ2-7	TRBV5-1	14	TRBD2	NA	TGCGCCAGCAGCCTAACTAGCGAGAGCTACGAGCAGTACTTC	CASSLTSESYEQYF
TRBJ1-6	TRBV3-1/TRBV3-2	18	NA	once	TGTGCCAGCAGCCAAGATGGCGCGGGGGTATACTATAATTCACCCCTCCACTTT	CASSQDGAGVYYNSPLHF
TRBJ2-1	TRBV11-3	17	TRBD2	few	TGTGCCAGCAGCTTAGATTTTGGTAGCGGGAGGTCAAATGAGCAGTTCTTC	CASSLDFGSGRSNEQFF
TRBJ1-1	TRBV6-5	11	NA	NA	TGTGCCAGCACGCGGGGGATTGAAGCTTTCTTT	CASTRGIEAFF
TRBJ1-2	TRBV19	14	TRBD1	few	TGTGCCAGTAGTACGACAGGGGGCAACTATGGCTACACCTTC	CASSTTGGNYGYTF